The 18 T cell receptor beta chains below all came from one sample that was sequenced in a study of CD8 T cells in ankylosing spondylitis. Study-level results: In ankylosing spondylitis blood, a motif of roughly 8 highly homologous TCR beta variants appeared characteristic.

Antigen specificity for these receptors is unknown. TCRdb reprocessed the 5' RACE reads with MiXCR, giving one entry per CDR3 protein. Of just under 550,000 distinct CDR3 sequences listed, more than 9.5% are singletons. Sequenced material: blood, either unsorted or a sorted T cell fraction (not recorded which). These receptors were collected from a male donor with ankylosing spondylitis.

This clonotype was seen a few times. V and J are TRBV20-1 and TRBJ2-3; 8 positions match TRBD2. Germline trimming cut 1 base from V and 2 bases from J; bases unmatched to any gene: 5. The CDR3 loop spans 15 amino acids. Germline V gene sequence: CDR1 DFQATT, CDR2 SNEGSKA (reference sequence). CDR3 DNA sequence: TGCAGTGCTAGAGCCATAGCGGGGCTCACAGATACGCAGTATTTT. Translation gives CSARAIAGLTDTQYF.

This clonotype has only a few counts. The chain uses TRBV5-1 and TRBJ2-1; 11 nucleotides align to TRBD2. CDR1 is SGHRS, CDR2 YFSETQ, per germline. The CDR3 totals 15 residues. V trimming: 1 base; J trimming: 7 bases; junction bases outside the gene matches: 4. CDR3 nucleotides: TGCGCCAGCAGCTTGACTAGCGGGAGTTTTAATGAGCAGTTCTTC. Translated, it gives CASSLTSGSFNEQFF.

The CDR3 nucleotides are TGTGCCAGCACCGACGCGGGAGGCTACGAGCAGTACTTC. Protein sequence: CASTDAGGYEQYF. The V call is TRBV6-1, the J call TRBJ2-7; 8 nucleotides line up with TRBD2. The trim removed 7 bases at V and 3 bases at J, leaving 5 bases unmatched. Germline values: CDR1 MNHNS, CDR2 SASEGT. The CDR3 has 13 residues.

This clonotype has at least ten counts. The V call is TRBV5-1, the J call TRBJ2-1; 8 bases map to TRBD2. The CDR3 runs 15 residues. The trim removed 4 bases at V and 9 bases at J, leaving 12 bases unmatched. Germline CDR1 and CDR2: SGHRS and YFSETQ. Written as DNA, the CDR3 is TGCGCCAGCAGCCTGAGCCGGGAGGGCCTTGCTGAGCAGTTCTTC. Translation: CASSLSREGLAEQFF.

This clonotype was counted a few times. DNA for the CDR3: TGTGCCAGCAGCTTAATGGGGTTCCAAGAGACCCAGTACTTC. Translation gives CASSLMGFQETQYF. This chain uses TRBV7-7 with TRBJ2-5; D call uncertain. The V end lost 2 bases, the J end lost 1 base, and 8 bases lay between the germline ends. CDR3 length: 14 residues. Germline CDR1 and CDR2: SSHAT and FNYEAQ (reference sequence).

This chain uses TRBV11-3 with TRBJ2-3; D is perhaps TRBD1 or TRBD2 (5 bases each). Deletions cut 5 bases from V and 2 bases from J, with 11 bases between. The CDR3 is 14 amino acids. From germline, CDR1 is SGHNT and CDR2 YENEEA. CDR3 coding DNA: TGTGCCAGCAGCGCTGGGACGGTCACAGATACGCAGTATTTT. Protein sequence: CASSAGTVTDTQYF. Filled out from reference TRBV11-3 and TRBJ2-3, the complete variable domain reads EAGVVQSPRYKIIEKKQPVAFWCNPISGHNTLYWYLQNLGQGPELLIRYENEEAVDDSQLPKDRFSAERLKGVDSTLKIQPAELGDSAVYLCASSAGTVTDTQYFGPGTRLTVL.

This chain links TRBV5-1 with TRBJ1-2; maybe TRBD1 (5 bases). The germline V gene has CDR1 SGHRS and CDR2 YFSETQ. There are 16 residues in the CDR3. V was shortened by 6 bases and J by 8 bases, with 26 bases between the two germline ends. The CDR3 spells CASTPGVGFNVYGYTF. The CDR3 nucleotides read TGCGCCAGCACCCCGGGGGTAGGGTTTAACGTATACGGCTACACCTTC. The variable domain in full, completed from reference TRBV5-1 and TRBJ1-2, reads KAGVTQTPRYLIKTRGQQVTLSCSPISGHRSVSWYQQTPGQGLQFLFEYFSETQRNKGNFPGRFSGRQFSNSRSEMNVSTLELGDSALYLCASTPGVGFNVYGYTFGSGTRLTVV.

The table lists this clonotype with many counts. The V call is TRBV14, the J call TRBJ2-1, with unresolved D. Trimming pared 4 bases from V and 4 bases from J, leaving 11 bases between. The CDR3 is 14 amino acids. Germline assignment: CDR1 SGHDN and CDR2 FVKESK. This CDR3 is CASSRPRGYNEQFF. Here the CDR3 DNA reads TGTGCCAGCAGCCGTCCCCGCGGATACAATGAGCAGTTCTTC. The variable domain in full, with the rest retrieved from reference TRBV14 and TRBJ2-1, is EAGVTQFPSHSVIEKGQTVTLRCDPISGHDNLYWYRRVMGKEIKFLLHFVKESKQDESGMPNNRFLAERTGGTYSTLKVQPAELEDSGVYFCASSRPRGYNEQFFGPGTRLTVL.

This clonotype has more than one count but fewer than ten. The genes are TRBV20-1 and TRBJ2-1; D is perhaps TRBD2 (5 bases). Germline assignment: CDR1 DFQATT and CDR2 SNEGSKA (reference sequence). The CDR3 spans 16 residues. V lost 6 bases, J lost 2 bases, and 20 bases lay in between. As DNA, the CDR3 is TGCAGTGCCCGCCCCGACGGACTTCCTACCTACAATGAGCAGTTCTTC. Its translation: CSARPDGLPTYNEQFF.

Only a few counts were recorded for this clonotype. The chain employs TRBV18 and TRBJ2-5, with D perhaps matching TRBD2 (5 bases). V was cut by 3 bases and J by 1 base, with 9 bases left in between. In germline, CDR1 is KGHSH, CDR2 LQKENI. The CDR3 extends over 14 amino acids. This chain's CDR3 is CASSPSGIQETQYF. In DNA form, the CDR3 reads TGTGCCAGCTCACCTTCCGGGATCCAAGAGACCCAGTACTTC.

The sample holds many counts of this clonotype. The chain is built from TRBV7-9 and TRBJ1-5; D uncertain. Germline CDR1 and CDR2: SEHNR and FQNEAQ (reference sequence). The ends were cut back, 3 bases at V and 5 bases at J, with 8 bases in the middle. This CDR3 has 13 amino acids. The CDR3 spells CASSLWQDQPQHF. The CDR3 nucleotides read TGTGCCAGCAGCTTGTGGCAGGATCAGCCCCAGCATTTT.

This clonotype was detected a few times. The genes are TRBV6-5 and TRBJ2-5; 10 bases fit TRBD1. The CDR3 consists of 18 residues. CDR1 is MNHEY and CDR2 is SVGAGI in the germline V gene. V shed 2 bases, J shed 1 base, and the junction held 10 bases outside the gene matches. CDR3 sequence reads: CASSYPYPGQGPQETQYF. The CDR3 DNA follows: TGTGCCAGCAGTTACCCTTATCCGGGACAGGGGCCCCAAGAGACCCAGTACTTC.

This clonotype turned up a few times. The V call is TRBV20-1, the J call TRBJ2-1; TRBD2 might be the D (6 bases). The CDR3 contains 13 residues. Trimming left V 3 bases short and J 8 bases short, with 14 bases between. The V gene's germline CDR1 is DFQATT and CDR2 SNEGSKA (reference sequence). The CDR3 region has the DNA TGCAGTGCTAGTGGGCGGGAAGGCGATGAGCAGTTCTTC. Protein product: CSASGREGDEQFF.

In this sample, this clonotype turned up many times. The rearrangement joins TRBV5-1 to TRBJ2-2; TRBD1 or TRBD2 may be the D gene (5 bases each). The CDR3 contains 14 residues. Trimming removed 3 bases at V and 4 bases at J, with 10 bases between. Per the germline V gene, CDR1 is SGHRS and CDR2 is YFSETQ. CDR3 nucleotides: TGCGCCAGCAGCTGGGGGAGTACCACCGGGGAGCTGTTTTTT. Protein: CASSWGSTTGELFF.

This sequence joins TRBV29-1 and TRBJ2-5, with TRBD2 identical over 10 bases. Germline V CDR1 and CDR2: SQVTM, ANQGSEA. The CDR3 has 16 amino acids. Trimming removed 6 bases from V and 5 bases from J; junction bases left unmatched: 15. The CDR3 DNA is TGCAGCGTCCCCCCCCCGGGACTAGCGACGGGGGAGACCCAGTACTTC. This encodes CSVPPPGLATGETQYF.

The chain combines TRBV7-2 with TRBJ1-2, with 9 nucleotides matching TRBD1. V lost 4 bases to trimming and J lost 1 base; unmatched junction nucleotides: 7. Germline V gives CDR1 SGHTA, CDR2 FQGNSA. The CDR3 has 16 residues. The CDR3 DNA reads TGTGCCAGCAGCTATAACAGGGGGCCTTATAACTATGGCTACACCTTC. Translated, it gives CASSYNRGPYNYGYTF.

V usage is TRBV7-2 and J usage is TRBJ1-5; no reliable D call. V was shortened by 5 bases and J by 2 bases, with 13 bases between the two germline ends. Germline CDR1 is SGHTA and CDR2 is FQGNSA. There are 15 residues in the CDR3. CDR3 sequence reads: CASSVPEARNQPQHF. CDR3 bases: TGTGCCAGCAGCGTCCCCGAGGCCCGCAATCAGCCCCAGCATTTT.

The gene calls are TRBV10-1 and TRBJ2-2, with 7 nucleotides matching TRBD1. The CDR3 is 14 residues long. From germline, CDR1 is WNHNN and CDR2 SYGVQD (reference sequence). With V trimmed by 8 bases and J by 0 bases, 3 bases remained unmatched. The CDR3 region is CASGTDANTGELFF. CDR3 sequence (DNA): TGCGCCAGCGGGACAGACGCGAACACCGGGGAGCTGTTTTTT.